The 22 T cell receptor beta chains below come from one sample, sequenced in a study of radiotherapy plus CTLA-4 blockade in lung cancer. Repertoires were generated with immunoSEQ multiplex PCR, while TCRdb's copy carries only in-frame clones and drops some. The table has 90,000 to 100,000 clones, about 90% seen once. This specimen was peripheral blood, taken from a patient treated with radiotherapy plus ipilimumab. The receptors here all came from a human donor with non-small cell lung cancer that progressed on radiotherapy plus ipilimumab.

The chain has TRBV5-1 and TRBJ1-2; 7 nucleotides line up with TRBD1. The CDR3 has 13 residues. V lost 2 bases to trimming and J lost 8 bases; unmatched junction nucleotides: 6. Germline loops: CDR1 SGHRS, CDR2 YFSETQ. CDR3 sequence (DNA): TGCGCCAGCAGCTTCGGACAGGTGGAAGGCTACACCTTC. Translation: CASSFGQVEGYTF.

The chain has TRBV18 and TRBJ1-2; D unclear. CDR1 and CDR2 (germline): KGHSH, LQKENI. The CDR3 covers 13 residues. V was trimmed by 0 bases and J by 5 bases, leaving 7 bases between them. The DNA for the CDR3 is TGTGCCAGCTCACCACCCGGAATGTATGGCTACACCTTC. Encoded protein: CASSPPGMYGYTF.

This clone was counted once. The gene calls are TRBV30 and TRBJ2-1, with 10 positions matching TRBD1. V was pared by 4 bases and J by 7 bases, with 10 bases of the junction left unmatched. CDR1 is GTSNPN, CDR2 SVGIG, per germline (reference sequence). The CDR3 totals 15 residues. CDR3 protein: CAWIDKGQGSNEQFF. The CDR3 coding sequence is TGTGCCTGGATCGACAAGGGACAGGGGTCGAATGAGCAGTTCTTC.

In its sample, this clone was seen once. The chain recombines TRBV5-6 with TRBJ2-3, with 8 nucleotides matching TRBD1. V shed 4 bases, J shed 0 bases, and the junction held 7 bases outside the gene matches. The V gene's germline CDR1 is SGHDT and CDR2 YYEEEE. The CDR3 is 16 amino acids. The CDR3 coding sequence is TGTGCCAGCAGCCAGGGGACAGGCGATAGCACAGATACGCAGTATTTT. Its protein is CASSQGTGDSTDTQYF. The variable domain in full, completed from reference TRBV5-6 and TRBJ2-3, reads DAGVTQSPTHLIKTRGQQVTLRCSPKSGHDTVSWYQQALGQGPQFIFQYYEEEERQRGNFPDRFSGHQFPNYSSELNVNALLLGDSALYLCASSQGTGDSTDTQYFGPGTRLTVL.

In this sample, this clone turned up a few times. This chain connects TRBV30 to TRBJ2-1; 11 bases line up with TRBD2. CDR3 length: 14 residues. From germline, CDR1 is GTSNPN and CDR2 SVGIG (reference sequence). The trim removed 3 bases at V and 8 bases at J, leaving 6 bases unmatched. This CDR3 reads CAWSNGLAGYEQFF. The CDR3 region has the DNA TGTGCCTGGAGCAACGGACTAGCGGGCTATGAGCAGTTCTTC.

The J gene is TRBJ2-7, the V gene TRBV7-2, with D tentatively TRBD2 (6 bases). The length of the CDR3 is 17 residues. Germline CDR1 reads SGHTA; CDR2 reads FQGNSA. Trimming took off 5 bases at V and 4 bases at J, with 24 bases between the two ends. The CDR3 region is CASSRPRLVPFPYEQYF. The CDR3 coding sequence is TGTGCCAGCAGCCGTCCCCGACTAGTCCCCTTCCCTTACGAGCAGTACTTC.

V gene TRBV18 combines with J gene TRBJ2-7; D unclear. Trimming removed 2 bases at V and 4 bases at J, with 9 bases between. The length of the CDR3 is 13 residues. Germline loops: CDR1 KGHSH, CDR2 LQKENI. CDR3: CASSPGNRYEQYF. As DNA, the CDR3 is TGTGCCAGCTCACCAGGAAACAGATACGAGCAGTACTTC.

This chain joins TRBV4-1 and TRBJ2-7, with 8 bases matching TRBD2. The CDR3 has 14 amino acids. Trimming took 4 bases from V and 6 from J; bases not matched to a gene: 8. Germline lookup yields CDR1 MGHRA and CDR2 YSYEKL. The DNA for the CDR3 is TGCGCCAGCAGCCGCCGACTAGCGCAGGTCGAGCAGTACTTC. Residues: CASSRRLAQVEQYF.

The chain recombines TRBV5-1 with TRBJ1-4; 9 nucleotides align to TRBD1. This CDR3 is 16 amino acids long. Germline-derived CDR1 and CDR2 are SGHRS and YFSETQ. Trimming removed 8 bases from V and 5 bases from J; junction bases left unmatched: 13. Written as DNA, the CDR3 is TGCGCCAGTACCCCCGGCCCCGGGACAGGGAATGAAAAACTGTTTTTT. It translates to CASTPGPGTGNEKLFF.

The chain couples TRBV28 to TRBJ1-2, with 12 positions matching TRBD1. This CDR3 region has 16 residues. The germline V gene encodes CDR1 MDHEN and CDR2 SYDVKM. The trim removed 1 base at V and 7 bases at J, leaving 7 bases unmatched. The CDR3 protein is CASSLLPGQGAGGYTF. In DNA, the CDR3 is TGTGCCAGCAGTTTATTACCGGGACAGGGGGCGGGTGGCTACACCTTC.

V usage is TRBV19 and J usage is TRBJ1-1; D is uncertain. This CDR3 is built from 15 residues. Between the trimmed V and J ends, which lost 2 bases and 4 bases, there was a span of 14 bases. The germline V gene has CDR1 LNHDA and CDR2 SQIVND (reference sequence). CDR3 amino acids: CASSIFKLSGTEAFF. In DNA, the CDR3 is TGTGCCAGTAGTATATTTAAATTATCGGGCACTGAAGCTTTCTTT.

In DNA, the CDR3 is TGTGCCAGCAGCTTGGCCCCCCCAGGGGGCGAGCAGTACTTC. Translating gives CASSLAPPGGEQYF. The gene calls are TRBV5-6 and TRBJ2-7, with TRBD1 matching 7 bases. From germline, CDR1 is SGHDT and CDR2 YYEEEE. With 0 bases clipped from V and 6 bases from J, the junction kept 6 bases outside the gene matches. This CDR3 comprises 14 residues. The full variable domain, its missing parts supplied by reference TRBV5-6 and TRBJ2-7, is DAGVTQSPTHLIKTRGQQVTLRCSPKSGHDTVSWYQQALGQGPQFIFQYYEEEERQRGNFPDRFSGHQFPNYSSELNVNALLLGDSALYLCASSLAPPGGEQYFGPGTRLTVT.

The chain is built from TRBV5-1 and TRBJ2-5, with D perhaps TRBD2 (6 bases). This CDR3 spans 14 amino acids. V lost 4 bases and J lost 5, with 15 bases in between. Germline V gene lookup returns CDR1 SGHRS and CDR2 YFSETQ. CDR3 loop: CASSEVGGVETQYF. CDR3 sequence (DNA): TGCGCCAGCAGCGAGGTGGGGGGAGTGGAGACCCAGTACTTC.

The chain couples TRBV7-8 to TRBJ2-1; possibly TRBD2 for D (5 bases). The germline V gene encodes CDR1 SGHVS and CDR2 FQNEAQ. V shed 5 bases and J shed 10 bases, with 12 bases lying between them. This CDR3 spans 12 amino acids. CDR3 coding DNA: TGTGCCAGCAGCCCCTCGGACTTGGAGCAGTTCTTC. It specifies CASSPSDLEQFF.

This clone has just one count. The CDR3 region has the DNA TGTGCCATCAGTGGTCTACTGAGAGGGGGCGAAATCGCGGGAAATGGCTACACCTTC. Translating it yields CAISGLLRGGEIAGNGYTF. The rearrangement joins TRBV10-3 to TRBJ1-2; 7 nucleotides agree with TRBD1. Losses at the gene ends were 4 bases for V and 6 bases for J; bases not matched to a gene: 23. Germline V gene data show CDR1 as ENHRY and CDR2 as SYGVKD. The CDR3 loop spans 19 amino acids.

The rearrangement links TRBV11-3 to TRBJ2-7, with TRBD2 identical over 12 bases. Germline assignment: CDR1 SGHNT and CDR2 YENEEA. CDR3 length: 14 amino acids. Trimming took 0 bases from V and 6 from J; bases not matched to a gene: 0. CDR3 DNA sequence: TGTGCCAGCAGCTTAGAACTAGCGGGAGGCGAGCAGTACTTC. Encoded protein: CASSLELAGGEQYF.

About this clone: Other DNA sequences in this sample translate to the same CDR3. J is TRBJ1-2 and V is TRBV20-1; no firm D call. CDR1 and CDR2 from the germline V gene are DFQATT and SNEGSKA (reference sequence). The length of the CDR3 is 11 residues. Trimming removed 3 bases at V and 4 bases at J, with 6 bases between. The CDR3: CSARRSYGYTF. In nucleotides, the CDR3 is TGCAGTGCTAGGAGATCCTATGGCTACACCTTC.

The chain has TRBV5-1 and TRBJ2-2, with unresolved D. Germline V CDR1 and CDR2: SGHRS, YFSETQ. The ends were cut back, 4 bases at V and 7 bases at J, with 14 bases in the middle. The CDR3 has 14 amino acids. CDR3 region: CASSPYPIVGELFF. The DNA for the CDR3 is TGCGCCAGCAGCCCCTACCCCATTGTCGGGGAGCTGTTTTTT.

The rearrangement uses TRBV5-1 and TRBJ1-6; 9 bases are a match to TRBD1. Unmatched junction bases numbered 7, after V lost 4 bases and J lost 5 bases. Germline-derived CDR1 and CDR2 are SGHRS and YFSETQ. CDR3 length: 16 amino acids. The CDR3 protein is CASSIQGAAHNSPLHF. Here the CDR3 DNA reads TGCGCCAGCAGCATACAGGGGGCCGCACATAATTCACCCCTCCACTTT.

The chain couples TRBV5-1 to TRBJ2-1; TRBD2 might be the D (6 bases). V gave up 0 bases and J gave up 0 bases, with 16 bases separating them. The CDR3 consists of 18 residues. The germline V gene encodes CDR1 SGHRS and CDR2 YFSETQ. The CDR3, as DNA: TGCGCCAGCAGCTTGGGGCTAGCGCCGATCGTCTCCTACAATGAGCAGTTCTTC. The encoded protein is CASSLGLAPIVSYNEQFF.

This chain joins TRBV18 and TRBJ2-1, with 7 bases that match TRBD1. V trimming: 6 bases; J trimming: 0 bases; junction bases outside the gene matches: 5. CDR3 length equals 15 residues. Germline CDR1 reads KGHSH; CDR2 reads LQKENI. For the CDR3, the DNA is TGTGCCAGCTCTCACAGACAGGGCTCCTACAATGAGCAGTTCTTC. This codes for CASSHRQGSYNEQFF.

The rearrangement uses TRBV7-3 and TRBJ2-5; D gene uncertain. V gave up 2 bases and J gave up 6 bases, with 10 bases separating them. This CDR3 is built from 13 residues. Germline V gives CDR1 SGHTA, CDR2 FQGTGA. CDR3 region: CASSLAPGQTQYF. CDR3 nucleotide sequence: TGTGCCAGCAGCTTAGCACCGGGCCAGACCCAGTACTTC.